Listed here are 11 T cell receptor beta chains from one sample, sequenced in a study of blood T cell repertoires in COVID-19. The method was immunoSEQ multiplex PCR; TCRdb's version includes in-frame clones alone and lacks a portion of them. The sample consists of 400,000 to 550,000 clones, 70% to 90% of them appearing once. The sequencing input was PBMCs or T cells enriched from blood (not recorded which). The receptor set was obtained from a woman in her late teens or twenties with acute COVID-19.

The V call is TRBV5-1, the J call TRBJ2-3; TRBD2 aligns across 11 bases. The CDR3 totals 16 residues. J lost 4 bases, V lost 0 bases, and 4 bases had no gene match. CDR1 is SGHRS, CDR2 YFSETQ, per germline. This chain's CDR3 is CASSLGSGGAADTQYF. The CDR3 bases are TGCGCCAGCAGCTTGGGTAGCGGGGGGGCAGCAGATACGCAGTATTTT.

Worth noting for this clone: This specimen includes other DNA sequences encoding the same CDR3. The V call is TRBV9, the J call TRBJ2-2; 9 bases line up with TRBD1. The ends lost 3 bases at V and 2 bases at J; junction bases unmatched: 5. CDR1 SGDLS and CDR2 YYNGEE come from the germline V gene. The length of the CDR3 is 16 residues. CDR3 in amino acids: CASSAGDRANTGELFF. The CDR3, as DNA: TGTGCCAGCAGCGCGGGGGACAGGGCAAACACCGGGGAGCTGTTTTTT.

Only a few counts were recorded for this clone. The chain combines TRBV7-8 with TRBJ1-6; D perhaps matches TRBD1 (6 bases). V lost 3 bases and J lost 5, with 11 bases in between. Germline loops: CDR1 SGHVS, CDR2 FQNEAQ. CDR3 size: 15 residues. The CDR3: CASSFSQGNNSPLHF. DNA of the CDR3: TGTGCCAGCAGCTTCTCCCAGGGGAATAATTCACCCCTCCACTTT.

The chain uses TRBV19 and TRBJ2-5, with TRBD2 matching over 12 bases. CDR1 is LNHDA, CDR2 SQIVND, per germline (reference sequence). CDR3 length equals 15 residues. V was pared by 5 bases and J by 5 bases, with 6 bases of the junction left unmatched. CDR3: CASSRTSGDMETQYF. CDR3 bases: TGTGCCAGTAGTCGGACTAGCGGGGACATGGAGACCCAGTACTTC.

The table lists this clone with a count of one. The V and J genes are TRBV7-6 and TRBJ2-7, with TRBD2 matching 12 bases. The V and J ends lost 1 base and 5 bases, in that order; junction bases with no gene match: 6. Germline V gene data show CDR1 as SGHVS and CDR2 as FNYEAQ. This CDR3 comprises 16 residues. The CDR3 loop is CASSLGTSGVMDEQYF. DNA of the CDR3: TGTGCCAGCAGCTTAGGGACTAGCGGGGTCATGGACGAGCAGTACTTC. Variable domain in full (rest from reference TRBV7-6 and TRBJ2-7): GAGVSQSPRYKVTKRGQDVALRCDPISGHVSLYWYRQALGQGPEFLTYFNYEAQQDKSGLPNDRFSAERPEGSISTLTIQRTEQRDSAMYRCASSLGTSGVMDEQYFGPGTRLTVT.

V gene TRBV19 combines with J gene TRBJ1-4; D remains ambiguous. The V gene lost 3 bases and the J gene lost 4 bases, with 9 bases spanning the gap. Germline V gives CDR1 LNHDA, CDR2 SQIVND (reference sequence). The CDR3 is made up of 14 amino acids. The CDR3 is CASSIVTVNEKLFF. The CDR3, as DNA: TGTGCCAGTAGTATTGTTACAGTTAATGAAAAACTGTTTTTT.

CDR3 amino acids: CASSISGGNNEQFF. In DNA form, the CDR3 reads TGTGCCAGTAGTATAAGCGGGGGGAACAATGAGCAGTTCTTC. V gene TRBV19 combines with J gene TRBJ2-1, with 9 bases that match TRBD2. Germline CDR1 is LNHDA and CDR2 is SQIVND (reference sequence). CDR3 length equals 14 residues. Trimming removed 2 bases from V and 5 bases from J; junction bases left unmatched: 1.

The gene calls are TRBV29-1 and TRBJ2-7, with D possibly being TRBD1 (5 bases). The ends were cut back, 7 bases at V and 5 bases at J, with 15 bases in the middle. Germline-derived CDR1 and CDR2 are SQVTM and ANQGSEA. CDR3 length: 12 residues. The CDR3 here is CSGSISGNEQYF. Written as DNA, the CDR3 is TGCAGCGGAAGTATATCAGGGAACGAGCAGTACTTC.

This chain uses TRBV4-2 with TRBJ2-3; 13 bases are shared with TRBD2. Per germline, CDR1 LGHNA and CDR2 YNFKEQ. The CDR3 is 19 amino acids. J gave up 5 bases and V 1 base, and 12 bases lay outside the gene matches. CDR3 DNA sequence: TGTGCCAGCAGCCAAGGGAACAGTGGACTAGCGGGGGAAGTAGATACGCAGTATTTT. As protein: CASSQGNSGLAGEVDTQYF.

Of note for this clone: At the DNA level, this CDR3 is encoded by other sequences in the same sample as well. The CDR3 spells CASSLGQANTEAFF. As DNA, the CDR3 is TGTGCCAGCAGCTTAGGACAGGCGAACACTGAAGCTTTCTTT. The chain employs TRBV13 and TRBJ1-1; D possibly corresponds to TRBD1 (5 bases). This CDR3 has 14 residues. Germline CDR1 reads PRHDT; CDR2 reads FYEKMQ (reference sequence). V dropped 0 bases and J dropped 1 base, with 6 bases sitting between them.

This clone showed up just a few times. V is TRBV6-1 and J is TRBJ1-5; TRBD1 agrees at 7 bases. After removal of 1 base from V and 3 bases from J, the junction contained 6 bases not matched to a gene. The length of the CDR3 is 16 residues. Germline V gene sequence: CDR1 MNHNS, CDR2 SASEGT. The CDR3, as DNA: TGTGCCAGCAGTGAAGATCAACAGGGGTACAATCAGCCCCAGCATTTT. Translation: CASSEDQQGYNQPQHF.